The present T cell receptor beta chain was sequenced within a study of blood T cell repertoires in COVID-19. About the study: Samples representing acute and convalescent COVID-19 were sourced from the United States, Italy and Spain.

Per the authors' pipeline: Amplified reference gene primers provided the basis for estimating nucleated cell counts. Generated by immunoSEQ multiplex PCR, the TCRdb table keeps only in-frame clones and is missing some. That table furnishes V, J and clone size, whereas the DNA furnished D and trimming. The data contain around 250,000 clones, under 90% of them singletons. The CDR3 runs to 15 residues. With 6 bases clipped from V and 5 bases from J, the junction kept 12 bases outside the gene matches. CDR1 LGHDT and CDR2 YNNKEL come from the germline V gene (reference sequence). This chain uses TRBV3-1 (or the pseudogene TRBV3-2) with TRBJ2-5; 7 positions match TRBD1. Sequenced material: peripheral blood. The receptor's source is a woman aged 40 to 55 who had recovered from COVID-19. The chain's CDR3 is CASRDPKGAWETQYF. The CDR3 DNA reads TGTGCCAGCAGAGACCCAAAGGGGGCTTGGGAGACCCAGTACTTC.